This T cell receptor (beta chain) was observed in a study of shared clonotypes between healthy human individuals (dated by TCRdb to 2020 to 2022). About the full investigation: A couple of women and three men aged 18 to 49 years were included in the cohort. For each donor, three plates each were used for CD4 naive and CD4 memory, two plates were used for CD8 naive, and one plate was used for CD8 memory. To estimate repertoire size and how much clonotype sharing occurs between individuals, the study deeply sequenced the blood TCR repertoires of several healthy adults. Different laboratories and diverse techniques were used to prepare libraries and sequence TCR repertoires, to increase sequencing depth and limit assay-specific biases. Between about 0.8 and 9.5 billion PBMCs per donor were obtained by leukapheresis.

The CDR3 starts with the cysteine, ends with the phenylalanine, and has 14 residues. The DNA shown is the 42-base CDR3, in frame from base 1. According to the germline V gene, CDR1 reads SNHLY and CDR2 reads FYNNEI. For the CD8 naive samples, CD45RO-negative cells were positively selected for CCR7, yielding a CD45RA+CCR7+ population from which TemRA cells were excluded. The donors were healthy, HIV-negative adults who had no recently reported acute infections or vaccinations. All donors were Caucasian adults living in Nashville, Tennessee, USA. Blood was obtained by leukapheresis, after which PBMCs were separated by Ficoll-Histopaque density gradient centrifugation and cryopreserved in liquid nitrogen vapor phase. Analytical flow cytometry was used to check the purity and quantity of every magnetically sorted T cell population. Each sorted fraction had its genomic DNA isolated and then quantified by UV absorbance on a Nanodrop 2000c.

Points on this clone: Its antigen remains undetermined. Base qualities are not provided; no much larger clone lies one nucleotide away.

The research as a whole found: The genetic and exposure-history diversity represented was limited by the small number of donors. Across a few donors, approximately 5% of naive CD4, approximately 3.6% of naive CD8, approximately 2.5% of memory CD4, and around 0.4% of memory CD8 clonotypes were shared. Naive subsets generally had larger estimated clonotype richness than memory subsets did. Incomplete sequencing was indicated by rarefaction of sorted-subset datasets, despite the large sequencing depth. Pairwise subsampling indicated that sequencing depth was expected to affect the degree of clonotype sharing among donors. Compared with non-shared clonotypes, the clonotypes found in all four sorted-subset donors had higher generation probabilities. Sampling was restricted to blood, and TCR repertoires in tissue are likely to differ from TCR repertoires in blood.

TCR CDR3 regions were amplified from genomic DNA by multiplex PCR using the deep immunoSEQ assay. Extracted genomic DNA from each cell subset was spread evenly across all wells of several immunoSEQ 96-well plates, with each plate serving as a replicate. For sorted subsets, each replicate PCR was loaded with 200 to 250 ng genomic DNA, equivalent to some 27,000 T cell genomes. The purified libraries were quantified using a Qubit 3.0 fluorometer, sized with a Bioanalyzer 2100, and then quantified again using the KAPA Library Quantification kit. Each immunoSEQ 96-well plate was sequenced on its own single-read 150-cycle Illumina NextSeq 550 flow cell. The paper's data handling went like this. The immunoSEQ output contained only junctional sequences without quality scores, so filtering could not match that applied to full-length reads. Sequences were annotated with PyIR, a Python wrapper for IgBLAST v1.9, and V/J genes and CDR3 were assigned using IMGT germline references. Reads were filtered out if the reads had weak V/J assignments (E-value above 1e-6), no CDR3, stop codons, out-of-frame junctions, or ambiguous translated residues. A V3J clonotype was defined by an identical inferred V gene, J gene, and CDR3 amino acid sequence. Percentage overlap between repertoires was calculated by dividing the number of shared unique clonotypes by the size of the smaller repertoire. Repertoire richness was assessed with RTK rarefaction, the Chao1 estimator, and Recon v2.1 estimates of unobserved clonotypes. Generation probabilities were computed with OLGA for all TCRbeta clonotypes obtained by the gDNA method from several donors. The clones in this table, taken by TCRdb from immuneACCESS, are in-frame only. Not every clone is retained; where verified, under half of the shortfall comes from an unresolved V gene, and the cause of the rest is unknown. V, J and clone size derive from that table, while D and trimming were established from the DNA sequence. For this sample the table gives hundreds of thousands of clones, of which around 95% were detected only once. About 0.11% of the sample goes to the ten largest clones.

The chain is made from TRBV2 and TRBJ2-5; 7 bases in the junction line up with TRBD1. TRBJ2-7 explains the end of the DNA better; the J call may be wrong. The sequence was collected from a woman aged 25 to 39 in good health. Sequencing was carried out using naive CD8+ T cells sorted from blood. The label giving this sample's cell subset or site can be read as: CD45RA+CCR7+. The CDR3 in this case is CASIRQGNDYEQYF. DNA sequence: TGTGCCAGCATCCGACAGGGTAATGACTACGAGCAGTACTTC.